This T cell receptor (beta chain) was identified during a study of regulatory T cells in long-lasting Graves disease. This clonotype was recorded a few times. Trimming shortened V by 5 bases and J by 0 bases, and 11 bases separated the two germline ends. Germline V CDR1 and CDR2: MRHNA, SNTAGT. CDR3 size: 15 residues. Through Arm-PCR of CDR3 regions and iRepertoire HTBI primers, TCR beta libraries were built. MiXCR, applied by TCRdb to the multiplex PCR reads, yields one record per CDR3 protein. The sample includes fewer than 400,000 distinct CDR3 sequences, 20% seen only once; the top ten take just under 30%. Sample time point: persistent/refractory GD, antithyroid drugs over 5 years with positive TRAb. PBMC RNA was the source of the TCR library.

The sample here was peripheral blood mononuclear cells (PBMCs), taken when the disease was refractory, from a patient treated with antithyroid drugs. The clonotype was recovered from a female donor with Graves disease. The chain uses TRBV6-4 and TRBJ1-5; D ambiguous. CDR3 DNA sequence: TGTGCCAGCAGTTACGGGTCCGGTAGCAATCAGCCCCAGCATTTT. This sequence encodes CASSYGSGSNQPQHF.